These T cell receptor beta chains were read from a single sample in a study of blood T cells in healthy people across ages. MiXCR, run by TCRdb on the 5' RACE reads, gives a single entry per CDR3 protein. The sample records 700,000 to 900,000 distinct CDR3 sequences, about 53% being singletons. Sequenced input: blood. These receptors were obtained from a man older than 75 in good health. Each CDR3 is given with its conserved first and last residue.

V	J	CDR3
TRBV5-1	TRBJ2-7	CASSLAPGTSGIGYEQYF
TRBV20-1	TRBJ2-7	CSAKKTSGSYEQYF
TRBV4-3	TRBJ2-1	CASSPRTSASSYNEQFF
TRBV5-1	TRBJ2-7	CASSLEGQPYEQYF
TRBV29-1	TRBJ1-2	CSVGDRDYGHTF
TRBV6-5	TRBJ2-3	CASSTGGTDTQYF
TRBV10-3	TRBJ2-5	CAISTLAGAYNEQYF
TRBV9	TRBJ2-1	CASSGDSGPTYNEQFF
TRBV7-3	TRBJ2-3	CASSLTGRDTDTQYF
TRBV5-1	TRBJ2-3	CASSLAPGRTDTQYF
TRBV6-5	TRBJ2-7	CASSYRDLCEQYF
TRBV12-3/TRBV12-4	TRBJ2-3	CASSGLRCDAYF
TRBV15	TRBJ1-2	CATSGHRGDYGYTF
TRBV9	TRBJ2-5	CTSSSSGGSDEQYF
TRBV10-3	.	CAISGGSEKQETQYF
TRBV9	TRBJ2-2	CASSVEGVGTGELFF
TRBV6-6	TRBJ2-5	CASSSSGDRQTQYF
TRBV10-3	TRBJ2-3	CAISETLAGTSTDTQYF
TRBV12-3/TRBV12-4	.	CASSLGVVLLGETQFF
TRBV5-1	TRBJ2-5	CASSPLAFGTSGSETQYF
TRBV20-1	TRBJ1-1	CSRGWTEAFF
TRBV5-1	TRBJ1-1	CASSLEKGAVNTEAFF
TRBV12-3/TRBV12-4	TRBJ2-1	CASSFFSAGTKNEQFF
TRBV28	.	CASSFPPSLAEGRLNIQYF
TRBV6-6	TRBJ1-2	CASSYGDREYGYTF
TRBV20-1	TRBJ2-3	CSARQRGHTDTQYF
TRBV5-1	TRBJ1-1	CASSLEHHTEAFF
TRBV5-1	.	CASSLANYRGSSEQYF
TRBV5-1	TRBJ1-1	CASSAGWNTEAFF
TRBV12-3/TRBV12-4	TRBJ2-5	CASSFLVGQETQNF
TRBV11-2	TRBJ1-2	CASSFSGKEGYTF
TRBV3-1	TRBJ2-3	CASSQIPGPVITDTQYF
TRBV29-1	TRBJ2-3	CSAGGAGGSDTQYF
TRBV5-1	TRBJ2-1	CASSSDRDEQFF
TRBV18	TRBJ2-5	CASSPYHQATQETQYF
TRBV7-3	.	CASSFEREGEQYF
TRBV29-1	TRBJ2-5	CSVGHETQYF
TRBV6-6	TRBJ2-6	CASKRGAGESGANVLTF
TRBV20-1	TRBJ1-1	CSALWARGLNTEAFF
TRBV5-1	TRBJ2-1	CASSWTTGTSGRVNTHHEQFF
TRBV6-1	TRBJ2-5	CASSDPGGEKTQYF
TRBV7-9	.	CASSPKEGPAYEQYF
TRBV20-1	.	CSAKTSVSYNEQYF
TRBV12-3/TRBV12-4	TRBJ1-6	CASNGPGENSPLHF
TRBV12-3/TRBV12-4	TRBJ2-1	CASNRDSRGEQFF
TRBV15	TRBJ2-1	CATSRLGLAGVEQFF
TRBV20-1	TRBJ2-3	CSAPGQVLLTSTDTQYF
TRBV11-1	TRBJ2-1	CASSLRQKYYNEQFF